This TCR beta chain was recovered during a study of T cell repertoires in cytomegalovirus infection. In the study overall: TCR beta signatures that were public indicated CMV infection and matching HLA type.

TCRdb passed the reads through MiXCR, listing each CDR3 protein once. Of roughly 250,000 distinct CDR3 sequences detected, around 12% appear once; the ten largest clones hold approximately 1.8%. This clonotype was sampled from a human donor in good health (CMV status not recorded). Some clones in this sample may be carry-over from other donors' samples. Material: PBMCs.

The CDR3 loop is CASSLGWAEAFF. CDR3 bases: TGTGCCAGCAGTTTAGGGTGGGCTGAAGCTTTCTTT. The chain links TRBV28 to TRBJ1-1; no clear D gene. Trimming took 2 bases from V and 6 from J, leaving 7 bases between them. Looked up from germline, CDR1 is MDHEN and CDR2 is SYDVKM. The CDR3 is made up of 12 amino acids.